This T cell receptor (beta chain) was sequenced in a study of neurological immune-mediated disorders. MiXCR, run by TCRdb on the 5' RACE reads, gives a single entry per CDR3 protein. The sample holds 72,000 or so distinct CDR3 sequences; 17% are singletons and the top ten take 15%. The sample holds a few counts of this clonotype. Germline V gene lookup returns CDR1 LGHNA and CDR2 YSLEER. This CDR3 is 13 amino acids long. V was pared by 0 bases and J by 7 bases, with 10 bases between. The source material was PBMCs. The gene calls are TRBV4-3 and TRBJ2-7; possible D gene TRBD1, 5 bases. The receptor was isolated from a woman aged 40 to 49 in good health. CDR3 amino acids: CASSQDRVGEQYF. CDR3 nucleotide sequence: TGCGCCAGCAGCCAAGACAGGGTTGGTGAGCAGTACTTC.